This entry features one T cell receptor beta chain sequence. The sample holds one count of this clone. The antigen it recognizes is unknown. No much larger clone exists at a distance of one base, and base qualities are not known. The data were obtained in a study of cytomegalovirus exposure and HLA in healthy donors listed by TCRdb under 2017. For the study in its entirety: An earlier analysis of some 620 of the donors reported about 280 Gb of sequence data and 95 million to 140 million unique TCR beta sequences obtained from around 180 million T cells. Roughly 320 gigabases of sequencing data and 70 million to 95 million unique TCR sequences made up an early release that covered 500 to 700 HLA-typed donors. Of the 350 to 450 genotyped donors, approximately 80% were placed in the genetic ancestry cluster associated with self-reported Caucasian donors. The study aimed to test whether cataloging public T cell receptors could reveal signatures of past pathogen exposure. The T cell repertoires of 670 or so subjects were profiled by immunosequencing and related to cytomegalovirus serostatus. In addition to the first cohort of 500 to 850 subjects, a separate validation cohort of 100 to 150 different subjects was used. To predict cytomegalovirus infection status, the study combined high-throughput TCR immunosequencing, statistical association of individual TCRs with disease status, and machine learning. A later analysis re-analyzed previously published TCR beta repertoires from approximately 670 donors and added high-resolution HLA genotyping to study TCR occurrence patterns. Rather than drawing on any new phenotypic data, the later analysis identified candidate immune exposures from TCR beta sequences and the way those sequences occurred across donors. To decide whether each TCR beta V gene segment behaved as functional or pseudogenic, an earlier analysis of approximately 590 of the donors relied on high-throughput TCR beta sequencing. Donor age, sex, ethnicity and CMV serostatus were collected together with the repertoire data. A later genetic analysis used genome-wide SNP genotypes for 398 of the 666 donors, treating that subset as a discovery cohort. All discovery cohort repertoires had been generated on a single sequencing platform. Both class I and class II loci were covered by HLA typing, at four-digit resolution. Typing coverage differed by locus: A, B, C, DRB1 and DQB1 were typed in roughly 629-640 donors, DQA1 in 500 to 550, DPA1 in approximately 600, and DPB1 in around 440. About 5 DR-DQ haplotypes were handled as single units for association and clustering, since linkage in the cohort was strong. Among 300 to 450 genotyped donors of the cohort, an average of around 240,000 unique TCR beta nucleotide sequences were sequenced per donor, around a sixth of them non-productive. On the study overall, not on this receptor specifically: Most CMV-associated TCR beta chains appeared to be HLA-restricted in a later analysis, and the HLA associations seemed to be driven largely by CMV exposure. Most TCR sequences were seen in very few donors, while some public TCRs were found in many individuals. When HLA alleles, especially DR and DQ, strongly co-occurred, attributing TCR associations to individual alleles was difficult. The 87-base-pair reads could not distinguish some IMGT-functional V segments, including TRBV6-2 and TRBV6-3, so those segments were excluded. Because some donors lacked HLA typing at each locus, the association tests relied only on the typed subset. The authors suggested that the approach could potentially be extended to other disease states and immunological phenotypes. Because counts were too low, some 17 rarely observed V segments, including chromosome 9 orphons, were excluded from the earlier analysis of a few hundred of the donors. In an earlier analysis of fewer than 700 of the donors, most TCR beta V segments appeared in productive rearrangements about 87% or about 30% of the time, broadly matching IMGT annotations. A later genetic analysis reported fewer N-insertions in productive TCRs among donors in an Asian-associated ancestry cluster than the approximately 670-donor mean. In a later analysis, some 17,000 TCR beta sequences were associated with specific HLA alleles at a false discovery rate of 0.05. For the cohort, immune exposure information was limited to CMV serostatus. A further reported finding was that TCR beta sequences accurately predicted the HLA-A and HLA-B alleles for most subjects in the first cohort. Presence/absence analyses assumed roughly uniform sequencing depth across donors, an assumption that may not hold. V-gene and J-gene trimming of TCR beta chains was associated with a missense DCLRE1C variant in a later genetic analysis, and the association was replicated in an independent cohort. Correlated functional status among segregating V segments might reflect linkage disequilibrium, but an unknown experimental factor could not be ruled out. Three of the identified cytomegalovirus-associated TCR beta chains were confirmed in vitro to be specific for cytomegalovirus antigens. A cluster of highly shared sequence variants was judged likely to be a technical artifact of the sequencing pipeline. Several of the top co-occurrence clusters appeared to be linked to parvovirus B19, influenza, CMV and Epstein-Barr virus, according to a later analysis. In a later analysis, HLA-associated TCR beta chains were found to be more clonally expanded and to have lower generation probabilities than equally common non-associated chains. In this cohort, only TCR beta chains were sequenced, and detectable features were limited by the absence of alpha or paired-chain data. A total of roughly 160 TCR beta chains were listed by the study as associated with cytomegalovirus. The classifier was reported to diagnose cytomegalovirus status with high specificity and sensitivity in both the original and validation cohorts. In a later analysis, the rate of TCR association differed among HLA loci, with DRB1 alleles having the most associated TCRs and HLA-C alleles having the fewest.

Trimming removed 5 bases from V and 1 base from J, leaving 13 bases between the germline ends. The CDR3 runs 15 amino acids, cysteine and phenylalanine included. The CDR3 DNA has 45 bases and is translated from base 1. Looking up the germline V gene (reference sequence) yields CDR1 SEHNR and CDR2 FQNEAQ. Libraries were constructed by the immunoSEQ multiplex PCR assay. For the multiplex PCR, a mixture combining 60 forward primers for TCR Vbeta segments and 13 reverse primers for TCR Jbeta segments was used. The CDR3 region of rearranged TCR beta genes was amplified from genomic DNA by a multiplex PCR assay. Amplified TCR beta libraries were sequenced as 87-base-pair reads on the Illumina HiSeq System. From the authors' description of their analysis: A later analysis tallied roughly 76 million unique TCR beta chains across the 600 to 700 repertoires, and some 10 million of those chains were shared by two or more donors. To remove PCR and sequencing errors, raw reads were error-corrected and collapsed into unique sequences using a nearest-neighbor algorithm that merged closely related sequences. To assign V, D and J gene segments, CDR3 sequences were aligned to IMGT reference sequences. For a sequence to be retained, a match of at least six nucleotides was required to both a V gene segment and a J gene segment. A rearrangement was called productive if the CDR3 had no stop codons and remained in frame with V and J, and every other rearrangement was called non-productive. CDR3 was defined according to IMGT convention as the region running from the second conserved V-encoded cysteine to the conserved J-encoded phenylalanine. Sequences without an unambiguous match to a single V gene segment were excluded from the earlier analysis of a few hundred of the donors. An earlier analysis of 500 to 600 of the donors classified V segments as functional when productive rearrangements were above 56.7% and as segregating when the standard deviation between donors was above 5%. A statistical classification framework was developed to diagnose cytomegalovirus status using the catalog of TCR beta chain sequences. In a later analysis, TCR nucleotide sequences were compared against IMGT/GENE-DB human TR gene sequences so that V and J genes could be assigned. Using the TCRdist pipeline, a later analysis assigned CDR3 sequences along with most-parsimonious VDJ recombination scenarios. In a later analysis, each TCR beta chain was defined by its CDR3 amino acid sequence together with its V-gene family, and reads without a unique V-gene family were excluded. In a later analysis, 450 to 600 highly shared, low-generation-probability nucleotide sequences were removed to address suspected cross-contamination and a sequencing artifact. In a later analysis, a clonal expansion index for each public chain was calculated from normalized within-repertoire ranks of inferred template counts. In a later analysis, generation probabilities were computed with a VDJ recombination model fitted to out-of-frame rearrangements, and the resulting probabilities were checked against IGoR. A later analysis scored TCR-TCR, TCR-HLA and TCR-CMV co-occurrence with hypergeometric tests, applying a repertoire-size bias correction to TCR pairs. A later analysis estimated false discovery rates by permuting HLA or CMV assignments 20 times. A later analysis grouped co-occurring TCRs with DBSCAN, adding TCRdist sequence similarity when clustering within HLA-allele-positive subsets. Co-occurrence clustering excluded repertoires with fewer than 30,000 or more than 120,000 public chains, plus five with anomalous nucleotide sharing. Held by TCRdb, this immuneACCESS table contains in-frame sequences only and omits some clones. Under half of the omission traces to an unresolved V gene where checked; the cause of the rest is unknown. The V and J calls and clone size come from that table; D and trimming were worked out from the DNA. The sample data list tens of thousands of clones, and over 70% of these were observed just once. The top ten clonotypes cover just over 50% of the sample.

The cohort comprised some 700 healthy bone marrow donors. All cohort members were sampled while nominally healthy, although unrecorded immune exposures were likely present. The donor was CMV seropositive and belonged to the group of about 290 seropositive cohort members. Every donor gave a peripheral blood sample, and the peripheral blood mononuclear cells from that sample were used for TCR beta sequencing. Genomic DNA extraction from the blood cell samples was performed with the Qiagen DNeasy Blood Extraction Kit. The chain is assembled from TRBV7-9 and TRBJ2-3; a tentative D match to TRBD2 spans 5 bases. Sequencing input: PBMCs. The origin of this receptor is a man aged 45-65 years in good health and CMV-seropositive. The DNA reads TGTGCCAGCAGCGTCGGTAGTAGCGGCACAGATACGCAGTATTTT. Its protein product is CASSVGSSGTDTQYF.